The 2 T cell receptor beta chains in this list originate from one sample, sequenced in a study of T cells in tuberculosis. The repertoire was sequenced with immunoSEQ multiplex PCR; TCRdb's copy has only in-frame clones and lacks some. This sample carries under 45,000 clones, approximately 93% of them seen once, and the ten largest clones take around 7%. Sequenced: PBMCs. These TCRs come from a donor aged 10-29 years with latent tuberculosis or without tuberculosis infection.

This sequence joins TRBV5-6 and TRBJ2-3; no reliable D call. The CDR3 has 16 residues. V shed 2 bases and J shed 1 base, with 14 bases lying between them. CDR1 is SGHDT, CDR2 YYEEEE, per germline. In DNA form, the CDR3 reads TGTGCCAGCAGCTTTTACGGCCGAACAGGCACAGATACGCAGTATTTT. It codes for CASSFYGRTGTDTQYF.

The chain employs TRBV7-2 and TRBJ2-7, with 13 bases matching TRBD2. This CDR3 region has 14 residues. Per germline, CDR1 SGHTA and CDR2 FQGNSA. V dropped 4 bases and J dropped 7; count of bases not matched to a gene: 4. CDR3 bases: TGTGCCAGCAGCTCGGGACTAGCGGGACATGAGCAGTACTTC. Amino acids: CASSSGLAGHEQYF.